These 26 T cell receptor beta chains originate from one sample sequenced in a study of OX40 agonist ivuxolimab in advanced cancers. Clones were read by immunoSEQ multiplex PCR, and TCRdb kept only the in-frame ones, dropping some. The sample carries about 19,000 clones, approximately 81% recorded once. The sample was CD4+ or CD8+ T cells sorted from blood, taken in a trial of the OX40 agonist ivuxolimab. All receptors derive from an adult with an advanced solid tumor such as melanoma, head and neck, liver or kidney cancer.

The chain combines TRBV2 with TRBJ2-7, with TRBD2 identical over 7 bases. The germline CDR1 and CDR2 sequences are SNHLY and FYNNEI. The CDR3 length is 16 residues. Trimming took 7 bases from V and 2 from J; bases not matched to a gene: 14. Here the CDR3 DNA reads TGTGCCAGCACCCGAACGGCTAGCGGAAAAGCCTACGAGCAGTACTTC. Encoded protein: CASTRTASGKAYEQYF. Using reference TRBV2 and TRBJ2-7 for the parts outside the CDR3, the full variable domain is EPEVTQTPSHQVTQMGQEVILRCVPISNHLYFYWYRQILGQKVEFLVSFYNNEISEKSEIFDDQFSVERPDGSNFTLKIRSTKLEDSAMYFCASTRTASGKAYEQYFGPGTRLTVT.

This clone was seen just once. V and J are TRBV27 and TRBJ2-7; 8 bases fit TRBD1. CDR3 length: 14 residues. With V trimmed by 7 bases and J by 2 bases, 7 bases remained unmatched. The germline V gene has CDR1 MNHEY and CDR2 SMNVEV (reference sequence). This chain's CDR3 is CASKDGTGAYEQYF. Written as DNA, the CDR3 is TGTGCCAGCAAAGACGGGACAGGAGCCTACGAGCAGTACTTC.

This chain links TRBV7-6 with TRBJ2-7, with D perhaps being TRBD1 or TRBD2 (5 bases each). This CDR3 has 15 residues. Germline assignment: CDR1 SGHVS and CDR2 FNYEAQ. Trimming left V 1 base short and J 6 bases short, with 16 bases between. The CDR3 reads CASSLGYRGAGEQYF. In nucleotides, the CDR3 is TGTGCCAGCAGCTTAGGGTACCGAGGGGCCGGCGAGCAGTACTTC.

This clone was counted only a few times. The CDR3 protein is CASTGLAGFSYEQYF. The DNA of the CDR3 is TGTGCCAGCACCGGACTAGCGGGATTTTCCTACGAGCAGTACTTC. This chain links TRBV6-5 with TRBJ2-7, with 12 bases lining up with TRBD2. Germline V gives CDR1 MNHEY, CDR2 SVGAGI. The CDR3 is made up of 15 amino acids. The junction had 5 bases not matched to a gene; V was cut back by 7 bases and J by 1 base.

The chain recombines TRBV19 with TRBJ2-1, with TRBD1 matching over 8 bases. Germline CDR1 and CDR2: LNHDA and SQIVND (reference sequence). The CDR3 has 11 residues. V trimming: 6 bases; J trimming: 10 bases; junction bases outside the gene matches: 2. The chain's CDR3 is CASRTGVEQFF. Written as DNA, the CDR3 is TGTGCCAGTAGGACAGGGGTCGAGCAGTTCTTC. The variable domain in full, completed from reference TRBV19 and TRBJ2-1, reads DGGITQSPKYLFRKEGQNVTLSCEQNLNHDAMYWYRQDPGQGLRLIYYSQIVNDFQKGDIAEGYSVSREKKESFPLTVTSAQKNPTAFYLCASRTGVEQFFGPGTRLTVL.

This clone is medium-sized in the sample. The chain employs TRBV19 and TRBJ2-3; 9 nucleotides line up with TRBD2. The CDR3 extends over 16 amino acids. Germline V gene lookup returns CDR1 LNHDA and CDR2 SQIVND (reference sequence). With V trimmed by 1 base and J by 2 bases, 4 bases remained unmatched. The CDR3 loop is CASSIGVAGVTDTQYF. The CDR3 coding sequence is TGTGCCAGTAGTATAGGGGTAGCGGGGGTCACAGATACGCAGTATTTT.

The J gene is TRBJ2-7, the V gene TRBV27; 8 positions match TRBD2. Germline CDR1 and CDR2: MNHEY and SMNVEV (reference sequence). Germline trimming cut 3 bases from V and 5 bases from J; bases unmatched to any gene: 12. CDR3 size: 16 residues. CDR3 amino acids: CASSFLPAGAGNEQYF. The CDR3 bases are TGTGCCAGCAGTTTCCTTCCAGCGGGAGCTGGAAACGAGCAGTACTTC.

The chain uses TRBV10-2 and TRBJ2-3; D is uncertain. The germline gives CDR1 WSHSY, CDR2 SAAADI. V was trimmed by 6 bases and J by 2 bases, leaving 12 bases between them. CDR3 length equals 14 residues. The CDR3 loop is CASSASSPTDTQYF. DNA for the CDR3: TGCGCCAGCAGCGCGTCGAGTCCCACAGATACGCAGTATTTT.

J is TRBJ1-6 and V is TRBV7-2, with D possibly being TRBD1 (5 bases). Trimming removed 2 bases from V and 6 bases from J, with 14 bases in between. The germline gives CDR1 SGHTA, CDR2 FQGNSA. This CDR3 is 16 amino acids long. This CDR3 is CASSLSLGRGNSPLHF. The CDR3 DNA follows: TGTGCCAGCAGCTTAAGCCTGGGGAGGGGTAATTCACCCCTCCACTTT.

This rearrangement joins TRBV9 to TRBJ2-3; 12 bases are a match to TRBD2. Trimming at V came to 3 bases and at J to 2 bases, leaving 4 bases not matched to a gene. The CDR3 spans 16 residues. Germline V gives CDR1 SGDLS, CDR2 YYNGEE. Here the CDR3 reads CASSALAGGLTDTQYF. The CDR3 coding sequence is TGTGCCAGCAGCGCCCTAGCGGGAGGGCTCACAGATACGCAGTATTTT.

V is TRBV29-1 and J is TRBJ1-1; 7 bases align to TRBD1. This CDR3 is built from 14 residues. The ends lost 7 bases at V and 7 bases at J; junction bases unmatched: 15. The germline gives CDR1 SQVTM, CDR2 ANQGSEA. DNA for the CDR3: TGCAGCGGCGAGAGGAGACAGGGAGGGATTGAAGCTTTCTTT. Amino acids: CSGERRQGGIEAFF.

The genes are TRBV7-2 and TRBJ1-1, with a tentative D call TRBD1 (5 bases). Germline V lookup: CDR1 SGHTA, CDR2 FQGNSA. The CDR3 sequence is 14 residues long. Trimming stripped 4 bases from V and 4 bases from J, with 13 bases between. This CDR3 is CASSSGLWSTEAFF. CDR3 DNA: TGTGCCAGCAGCTCGGGACTCTGGAGCACTGAAGCTTTCTTT.

The chain carries TRBV18 and TRBJ2-7; 8 bases align to TRBD2. J lost 2 bases, V lost 0 bases, and 12 bases had no gene match. The CDR3 has 18 residues. Germline lookup yields CDR1 KGHSH and CDR2 LQKENI. The DNA for the CDR3 is TGTGCCAGCTCACCACCCGCTGTTAGCGGGAAGGGGCCCTACGAGCAGTACTTC. Its protein product is CASSPPAVSGKGPYEQYF.

The V and J genes are TRBV5-1 and TRBJ1-4; no definite D call. Per germline, CDR1 SGHRS and CDR2 YFSETQ. The CDR3 runs to 14 residues. V was pared by 4 bases and J by 6 bases, with 13 bases between. CDR3 loop: CASSLRGGDEKLFF. The CDR3 region has the DNA TGCGCCAGCAGCCTGAGAGGAGGTGATGAAAAACTGTTTTTT.

The CDR3 here is CAGSWLAGGEQYF. The CDR3 nucleotides read TGTGCCGGTTCGTGGCTAGCGGGGGGGGAGCAGTACTTC. This chain joins TRBV5-4 and TRBJ2-5, with 12 nucleotides matching TRBD2. The V gene's germline CDR1 is SGHNT and CDR2 YYREEE (reference sequence). Trimming at V came to 10 bases and at J to 11 bases, leaving 12 bases not matched to a gene. This CDR3 comprises 13 residues.

The chain links TRBV7-8 to TRBJ1-5; D ambiguous. CDR3 size: 19 residues. From germline, CDR1 is SGHVS and CDR2 FQNEAQ. The V gene lost 2 bases and the J gene lost 0 bases, with 20 bases spanning the gap. The CDR3 DNA is TGTGCCAGCAGCTTAATGACGGCCCGAGAAGTGGGTAGCAATCAGCCCCAGCATTTT. Amino acid sequence: CASSLMTAREVGSNQPQHF. The full variable domain, rest sourced from reference TRBV7-8 and TRBJ1-5, is GAGVSQSPRYKVAKRGQDVALRCDPISGHVSLFWYQQALGQGPEFLTYFQNEAQLDKSGLPSDRFFAERPEGSVSTLKIQRTQQEDSAVYLCASSLMTAREVGSNQPQHFGDGTRLSIL.

The CDR3 DNA reads TGTGCCAGCAGCTTTGGGACGGCGAACACCGGGGAGCTGTTTTTT. Amino acid sequence: CASSFGTANTGELFF. This chain joins TRBV7-7 and TRBJ2-2, with D possibly being TRBD1 or TRBD2 (5 bases each). Germline CDR1 is SSHAT and CDR2 is FNYEAQ (reference sequence). The CDR3 sequence is 15 residues long. Trimming left V 3 bases short and J 0 bases short, with 8 bases between.

The chain is built from TRBV10-3 and TRBJ2-7, with 10 bases lining up with TRBD2. The length of the CDR3 is 17 residues. The junction had 16 bases not matched to a gene; V was cut back by 8 bases and J by 3 bases. Germline CDR1 reads ENHRY; CDR2 reads SYGVKD. This CDR3 is CAIGSFVLAGEGYEQYF. The CDR3 DNA sequence: TGTGCCATCGGGTCGTTTGTCCTAGCGGGAGAAGGCTACGAGCAGTACTTC.

The V gene is TRBV27, the J gene TRBJ2-7, with D perhaps matching TRBD2 (6 bases). Germline V gene data show CDR1 as MNHEY and CDR2 as SMNVEV (reference sequence). The V end was cut by 0 bases, the J end by 3 bases, with 15 bases between. The CDR3 contains 16 residues. The DNA of the CDR3 is TGTGCCAGCAGTTTATCCTCGTCTGGGACTGGCTACGAGCAGTACTTC. Encoded protein: CASSLSSSGTGYEQYF.

The V and J genes are TRBV27 and TRBJ2-2; D unclear. V shed 3 bases and J shed 4 bases, with 6 bases lying between them. The CDR3 length is 13 residues. Per the germline V gene, CDR1 is MNHEY and CDR2 is SMNVEV (reference sequence). The CDR3 protein is CASSFGLTGELFF. The CDR3, as DNA: TGTGCCAGCAGTTTTGGGCTCACCGGGGAGCTGTTTTTT.

This clone was seen a handful of times. The rearrangement joins TRBV18 to TRBJ1-2; D is perhaps TRBD1 (5 bases). Trimming left V 0 bases short and J 4 bases short, with 15 bases between. CDR1 and CDR2 from the germline V gene are KGHSH and LQKENI. The CDR3 length is 16 residues. Here the CDR3 DNA reads TGTGCCAGCTCACCACCCTGGGGGGAAAGTAGCTATGGCTACACCTTC. Translating it yields CASSPPWGESSYGYTF.

The chain couples TRBV19 to TRBJ2-7, with 12 bases aligning to TRBD2. With V trimmed by 6 bases and J by 3 bases, 12 bases remained unmatched. This CDR3 comprises 17 residues. From germline, CDR1 is LNHDA and CDR2 SQIVND (reference sequence). The CDR3 reads CASSRLPMTSGSYEQYF. The CDR3 nucleotides read TGTGCCAGTAGCCGCCTACCAATGACTAGCGGGAGCTACGAGCAGTACTTC.

This sequence joins TRBV9 and TRBJ2-1; perhaps TRBD2 as D (5 bases). The CDR3 is 17 residues long. Trimming shortened V by 0 bases and J by 4 bases, and 17 bases separated the two germline ends. In germline, CDR1 is SGDLS, CDR2 YYNGEE. The CDR3 loop reads CASSVEGPPAGYNEQFF. CDR3 DNA: TGTGCCAGCAGCGTAGAAGGGCCGCCGGCGGGTTACAATGAGCAGTTCTTC. The variable domain in full, with the rest retrieved from reference TRBV9 and TRBJ2-1, is DSGVTQTPKHLITATGQRVTLRCSPRSGDLSVYWYQQSLDQGLQFLIQYYNGEERAKGNILERFSAQQFPDLHSELNLSSLELGDSALYFCASSVEGPPAGYNEQFFGPGTRLTVL.

The V and J genes are TRBV27 and TRBJ1-1, with 7 bases that match TRBD1. The trim removed 4 bases at V and 11 bases at J, leaving 7 bases unmatched. CDR1 MNHEY and CDR2 SMNVEV come from the germline V gene (reference sequence). The CDR3 extends over 12 amino acids. The CDR3 DNA is TGTGCCAGCAGTTCCCCGACAGGGTTGGCTTTCTTT. Its protein product is CASSSPTGLAFF.

V and J are TRBV7-9 and TRBJ1-5; D is ambiguous. The CDR3 has 14 residues. The ends were cut back, 4 bases at V and 2 bases at J, with 9 bases in the middle. Germline-derived CDR1 and CDR2 are SEHNR and FQNEAQ (reference sequence). CDR3 DNA: TGTGCCAGCAGCTACGATCTGGGCAATCAGCCCCAGCATTTT. It encodes CASSYDLGNQPQHF.

CDR3 region: CASSYIGGGQRKMDSNQPQHF. The CDR3 nucleotides are TGTGCCAGCAGTTACATAGGGGGAGGACAGCGGAAGATGGATAGCAATCAGCCCCAGCATTTT. The rearrangement uses TRBV27 and TRBJ1-5; possible D gene TRBD1, 6 bases. The V end was cut by 4 bases, the J end by 0 bases, with 28 bases between. Germline V gene sequence: CDR1 MNHEY, CDR2 SMNVEV (reference sequence). This CDR3 is built from 21 residues.